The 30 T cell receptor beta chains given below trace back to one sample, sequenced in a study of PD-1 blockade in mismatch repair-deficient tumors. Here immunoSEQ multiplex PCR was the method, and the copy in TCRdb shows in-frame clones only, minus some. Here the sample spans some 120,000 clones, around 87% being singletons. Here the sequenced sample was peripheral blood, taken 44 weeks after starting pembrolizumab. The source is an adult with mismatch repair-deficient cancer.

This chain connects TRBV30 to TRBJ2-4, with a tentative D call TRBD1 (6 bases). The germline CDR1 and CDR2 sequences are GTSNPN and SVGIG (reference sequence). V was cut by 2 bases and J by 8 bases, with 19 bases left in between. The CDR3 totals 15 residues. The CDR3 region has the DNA TGTGCCTGGAGTCTACGTCCGGACAGATCGGACATTCAGTACTTC. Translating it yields CAWSLRPDRSDIQYF.

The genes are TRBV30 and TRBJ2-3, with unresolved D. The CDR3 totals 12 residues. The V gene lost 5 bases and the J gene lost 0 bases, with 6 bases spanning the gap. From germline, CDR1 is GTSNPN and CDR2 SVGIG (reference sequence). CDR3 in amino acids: CAWGRSTDTQYF. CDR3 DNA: TGTGCCTGGGGCAGGAGCACAGATACGCAGTATTTT.

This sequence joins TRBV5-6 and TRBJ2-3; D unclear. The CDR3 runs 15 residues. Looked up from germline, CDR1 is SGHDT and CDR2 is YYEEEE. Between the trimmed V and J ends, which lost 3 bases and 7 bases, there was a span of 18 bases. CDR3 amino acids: CASSYGDASKNTQYF. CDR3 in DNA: TGTGCCAGCAGCTATGGTGACGCAAGTAAAAATACGCAGTATTTT.

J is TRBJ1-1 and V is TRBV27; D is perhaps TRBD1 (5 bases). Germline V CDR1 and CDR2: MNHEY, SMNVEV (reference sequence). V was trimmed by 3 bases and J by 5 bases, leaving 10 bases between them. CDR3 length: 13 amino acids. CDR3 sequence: CASSLGLGTEAFF. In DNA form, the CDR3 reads TGTGCCAGCAGTTTGGGACTAGGGACTGAAGCTTTCTTT.

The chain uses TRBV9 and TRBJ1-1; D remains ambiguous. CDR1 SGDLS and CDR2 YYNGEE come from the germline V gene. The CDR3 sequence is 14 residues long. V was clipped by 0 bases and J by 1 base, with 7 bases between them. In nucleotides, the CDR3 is TGTGCCAGCAGCGTAGAGGGCCAGAACACTGAAGCTTTCTTT. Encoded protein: CASSVEGQNTEAFF.

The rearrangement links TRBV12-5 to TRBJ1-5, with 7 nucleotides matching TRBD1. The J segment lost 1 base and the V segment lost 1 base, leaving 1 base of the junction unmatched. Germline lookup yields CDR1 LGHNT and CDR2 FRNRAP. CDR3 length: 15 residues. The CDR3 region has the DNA TGTGCTAGTGGTTTGGAGGGGGCAAGCAATCAGCCCCAGCATTTT. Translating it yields CASGLEGASNQPQHF. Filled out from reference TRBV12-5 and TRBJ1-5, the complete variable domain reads DARVTQTPRHKVTEMGQEVTMRCQPILGHNTVFWYRQTMMQGLELLAYFRNRAPLDDSGMPKDRFSAEMPDATLATLKIQPSEPRDSAVYFCASGLEGASNQPQHFGDGTRLSIL.

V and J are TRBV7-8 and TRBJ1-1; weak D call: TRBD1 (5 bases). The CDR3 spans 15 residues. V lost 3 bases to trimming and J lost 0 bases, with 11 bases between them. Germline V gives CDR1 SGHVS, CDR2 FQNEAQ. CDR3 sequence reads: CASSFDSSLNTEAFF. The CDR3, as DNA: TGTGCCAGCAGCTTTGACAGCTCATTGAACACTGAAGCTTTCTTT.

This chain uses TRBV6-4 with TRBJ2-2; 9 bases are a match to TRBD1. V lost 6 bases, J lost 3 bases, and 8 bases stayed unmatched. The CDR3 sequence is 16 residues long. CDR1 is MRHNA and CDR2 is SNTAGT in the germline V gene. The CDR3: CASREDGDRDTGELFF. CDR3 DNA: TGTGCCAGCAGAGAGGACGGGGACAGGGACACCGGGGAGCTGTTTTTT.

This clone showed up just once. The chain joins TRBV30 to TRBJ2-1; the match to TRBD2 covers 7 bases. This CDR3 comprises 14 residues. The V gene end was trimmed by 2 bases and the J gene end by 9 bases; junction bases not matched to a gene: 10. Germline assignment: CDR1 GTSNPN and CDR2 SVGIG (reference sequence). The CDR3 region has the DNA TGTGCCTGGAGTAAAGACAAGCGGGGAGGTGAGCAGTTCTTC. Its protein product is CAWSKDKRGGEQFF.

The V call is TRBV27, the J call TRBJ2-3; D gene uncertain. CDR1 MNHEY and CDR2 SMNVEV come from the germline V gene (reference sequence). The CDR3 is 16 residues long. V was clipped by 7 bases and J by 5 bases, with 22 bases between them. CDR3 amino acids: CASTNRRSEFIDTQYF. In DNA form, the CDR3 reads TGTGCCAGCACCAACCGCAGGTCGGAGTTTATAGATACGCAGTATTTT.

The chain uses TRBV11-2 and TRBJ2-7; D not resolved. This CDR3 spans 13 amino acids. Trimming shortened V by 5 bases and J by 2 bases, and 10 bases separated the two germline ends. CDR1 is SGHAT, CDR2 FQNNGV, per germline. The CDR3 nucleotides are TGTGCCAGCAGCGTAAGTACCGCCTACGAGCAGTACTTC. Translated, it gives CASSVSTAYEQYF.

CDR3 in DNA: TGTGCCAGCAGTTATAGGGTAACGAACACCGGGGAGCTGTTTTTT. Translation gives CASSYRVTNTGELFF. The rearrangement joins TRBV6-5 to TRBJ2-2; D gene ambiguous. Germline V gene data show CDR1 as MNHEY and CDR2 as SVGAGI. The CDR3 has 15 residues. The V end lost 3 bases, the J end lost 0 bases, and 8 bases lay between the germline ends.

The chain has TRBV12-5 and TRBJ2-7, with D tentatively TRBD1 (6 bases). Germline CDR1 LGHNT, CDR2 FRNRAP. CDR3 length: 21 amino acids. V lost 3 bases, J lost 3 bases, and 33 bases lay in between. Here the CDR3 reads CASGFGLPSPDLGTTYYEQYF. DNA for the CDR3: TGTGCTAGTGGTTTCGGGCTCCCCTCCCCGGACCTCGGGACAACCTACTACGAGCAGTACTTC. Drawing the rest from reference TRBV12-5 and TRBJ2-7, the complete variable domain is DARVTQTPRHKVTEMGQEVTMRCQPILGHNTVFWYRQTMMQGLELLAYFRNRAPLDDSGMPKDRFSAEMPDATLATLKIQPSEPRDSAVYFCASGFGLPSPDLGTTYYEQYFGPGTRLTVT.

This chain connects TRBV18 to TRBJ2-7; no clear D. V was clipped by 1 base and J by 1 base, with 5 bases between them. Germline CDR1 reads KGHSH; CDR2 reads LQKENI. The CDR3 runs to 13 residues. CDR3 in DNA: TGTGCCAGCTCACCACGCACATCCTACGAGCAGTACTTC. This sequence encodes CASSPRTSYEQYF.

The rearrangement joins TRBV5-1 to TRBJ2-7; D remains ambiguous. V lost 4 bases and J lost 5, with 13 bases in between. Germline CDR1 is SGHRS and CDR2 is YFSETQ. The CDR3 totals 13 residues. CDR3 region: CASSMYGPDEQYF. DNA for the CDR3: TGCGCCAGCAGCATGTATGGGCCCGACGAGCAGTACTTC.

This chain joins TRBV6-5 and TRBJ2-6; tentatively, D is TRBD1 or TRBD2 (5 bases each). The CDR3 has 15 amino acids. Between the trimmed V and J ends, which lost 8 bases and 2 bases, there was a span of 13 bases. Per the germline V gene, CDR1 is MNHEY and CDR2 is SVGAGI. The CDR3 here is CASRGLHAGANVLTF. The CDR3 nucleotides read TGTGCCAGCCGGGGCCTACATGCTGGGGCCAACGTCCTGACTTTC.

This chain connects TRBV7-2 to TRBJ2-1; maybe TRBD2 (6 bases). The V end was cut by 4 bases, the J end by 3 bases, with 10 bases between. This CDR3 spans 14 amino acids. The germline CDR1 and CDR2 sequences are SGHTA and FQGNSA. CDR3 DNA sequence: TGTGCCAGCAGCTCGACCGGGGGCTACAATGAGCAGTTCTTC. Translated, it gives CASSSTGGYNEQFF.

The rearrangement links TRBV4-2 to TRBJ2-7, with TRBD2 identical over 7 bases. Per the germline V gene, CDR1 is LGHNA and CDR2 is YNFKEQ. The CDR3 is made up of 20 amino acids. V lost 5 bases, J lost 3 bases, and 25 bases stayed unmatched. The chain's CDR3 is CASSNAWAITATSSHYEQYF. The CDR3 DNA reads TGTGCCAGCAGCAATGCGTGGGCCATTACGGCGACTAGCTCTCACTACGAGCAGTACTTC.

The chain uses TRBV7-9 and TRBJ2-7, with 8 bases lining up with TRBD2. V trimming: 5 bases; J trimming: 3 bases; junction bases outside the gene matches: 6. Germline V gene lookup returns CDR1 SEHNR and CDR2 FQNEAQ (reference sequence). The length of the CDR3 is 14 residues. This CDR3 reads CASSITGTSYEQYF. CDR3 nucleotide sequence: TGTGCCAGCAGCATAACCGGGACTAGCTACGAGCAGTACTTC.

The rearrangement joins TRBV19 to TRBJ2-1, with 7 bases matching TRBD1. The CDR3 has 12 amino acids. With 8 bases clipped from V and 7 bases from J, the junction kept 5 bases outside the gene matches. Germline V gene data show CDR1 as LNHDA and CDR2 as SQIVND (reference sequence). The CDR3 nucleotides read TGTGCCAGTTGGGACAGTTGGAATGAGCAGTTCTTC. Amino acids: CASWDSWNEQFF.

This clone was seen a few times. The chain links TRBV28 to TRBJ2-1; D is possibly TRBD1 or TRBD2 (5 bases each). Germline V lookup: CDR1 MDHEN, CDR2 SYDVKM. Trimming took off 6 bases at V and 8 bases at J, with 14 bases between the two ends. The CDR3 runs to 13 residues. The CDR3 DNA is TGTGCCAGCAGACGATGGGGGTGGGATGAGCAGTTCTTC. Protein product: CASRRWGWDEQFF.

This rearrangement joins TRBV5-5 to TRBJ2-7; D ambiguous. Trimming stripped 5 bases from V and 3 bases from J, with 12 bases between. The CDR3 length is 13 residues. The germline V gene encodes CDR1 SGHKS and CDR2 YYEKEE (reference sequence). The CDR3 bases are TGTGCCAGCAGTTTGATACCGGGCTACGAGCAGTACTTC. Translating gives CASSLIPGYEQYF.

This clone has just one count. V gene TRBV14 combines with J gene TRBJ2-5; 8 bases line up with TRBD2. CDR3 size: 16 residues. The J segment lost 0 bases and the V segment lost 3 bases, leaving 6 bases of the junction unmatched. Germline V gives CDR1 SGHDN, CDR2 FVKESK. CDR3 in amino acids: CASSQSTLADQETQYF. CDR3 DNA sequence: TGTGCCAGCAGCCAGTCTACACTAGCGGACCAAGAGACCCAGTACTTC.

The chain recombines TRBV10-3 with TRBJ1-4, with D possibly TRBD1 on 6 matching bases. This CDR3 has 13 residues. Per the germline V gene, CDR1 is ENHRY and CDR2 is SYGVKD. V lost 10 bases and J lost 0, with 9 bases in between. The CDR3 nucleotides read TGTGCCACCCGACAGGCAACTAATGAAAAACTGTTTTTT. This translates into CATRQATNEKLFF.

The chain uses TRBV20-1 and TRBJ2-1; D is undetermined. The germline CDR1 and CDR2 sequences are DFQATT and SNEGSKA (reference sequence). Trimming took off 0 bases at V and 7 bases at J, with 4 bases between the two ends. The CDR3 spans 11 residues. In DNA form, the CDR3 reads TGCAGTGCTAGAGAGGGAAATGAGCAGTTCTTC. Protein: CSAREGNEQFF.

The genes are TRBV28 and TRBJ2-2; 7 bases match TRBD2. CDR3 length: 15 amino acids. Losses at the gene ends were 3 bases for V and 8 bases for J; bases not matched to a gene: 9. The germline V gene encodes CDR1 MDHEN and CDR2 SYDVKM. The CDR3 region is CASSLAVAGVGELFF. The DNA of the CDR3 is TGTGCCAGCAGTTTGGCCGTTGCGGGAGTGGGGGAGCTGTTTTTT.

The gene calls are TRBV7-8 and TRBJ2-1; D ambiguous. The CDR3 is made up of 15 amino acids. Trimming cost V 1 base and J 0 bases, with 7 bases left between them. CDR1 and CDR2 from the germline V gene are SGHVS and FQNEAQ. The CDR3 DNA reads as TGTGCCAGCAGCTTAGGTGTGTTCTCCTACAATGAGCAGTTCTTC. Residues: CASSLGVFSYNEQFF. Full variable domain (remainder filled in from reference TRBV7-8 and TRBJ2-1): GAGVSQSPRYKVAKRGQDVALRCDPISGHVSLFWYQQALGQGPEFLTYFQNEAQLDKSGLPSDRFFAERPEGSVSTLKIQRTQQEDSAVYLCASSLGVFSYNEQFFGPGTRLTVL.

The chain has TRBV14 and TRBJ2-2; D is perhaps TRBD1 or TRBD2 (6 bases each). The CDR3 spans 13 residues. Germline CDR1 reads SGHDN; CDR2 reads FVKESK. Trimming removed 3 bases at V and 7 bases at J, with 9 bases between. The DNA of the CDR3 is TGTGCCAGCAGCCAGGGGGGCCTCGGGGAGCTGTTTTTT. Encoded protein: CASSQGGLGELFF.

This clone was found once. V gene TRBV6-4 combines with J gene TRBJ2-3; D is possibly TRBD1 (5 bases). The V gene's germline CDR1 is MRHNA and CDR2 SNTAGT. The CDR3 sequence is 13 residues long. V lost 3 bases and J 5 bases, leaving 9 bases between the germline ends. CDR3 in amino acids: CASSEQRGDTQYF. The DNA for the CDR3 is TGTGCCAGCAGTGAACAAAGGGGAGATACGCAGTATTTT.

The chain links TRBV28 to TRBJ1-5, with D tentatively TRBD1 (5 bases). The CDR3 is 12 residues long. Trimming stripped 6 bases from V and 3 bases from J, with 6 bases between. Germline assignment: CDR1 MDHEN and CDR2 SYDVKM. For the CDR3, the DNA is TGTGCCAGCAGCAGGGACAATCAGCCCCAGCATTTT. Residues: CASSRDNQPQHF.